The 4 T cell receptor beta chains below all came from one sample that was sequenced in a study of T cell responses to AZD1222 COVID-19 vaccine. Sequencing was performed with immunoSEQ multiplex PCR; in TCRdb, only in-frame clones are kept and a portion is missing. The table lists about 140,000 clones, 85% to 95% of them singletons. This specimen was peripheral blood, taken 28 days after the second AZD1222 dose. These receptors were collected from an adult who received the AZD1222 COVID-19 vaccine.

The chain has TRBV5-1 and TRBJ1-1, with D maybe TRBD1 (5 bases). V was pared by 0 bases and J by 3 bases, with 15 bases between. Germline assignment: CDR1 SGHRS and CDR2 YFSETQ. The CDR3 loop spans 16 amino acids. The CDR3 DNA sequence: TGCGCCAGCAGCTTGGGGAAGTTGGGGACCTACACTGAAGCTTTCTTT. Translated: CASSLGKLGTYTEAFF.

The chain employs TRBV11-2 and TRBJ2-2; no reliable D call. Trimming pared 6 bases from V and 2 bases from J, leaving 4 bases between. Germline-derived CDR1 and CDR2 are SGHAT and FQNNGV. The CDR3 has 12 amino acids. This CDR3 is CASSFNTGELFF. For the CDR3, the DNA is TGTGCCAGCAGTTTCAACACCGGGGAGCTGTTTTTT. Full variable domain (missing parts from reference TRBV11-2 and TRBJ2-2): EAGVAQSPRYKIIEKRQSVAFWCNPISGHATLYWYQQILGQGPKLLIQFQNNGVVDDSQLPKDRFSAERLKGVDSTLKIQPAKLEDSAVYLCASSFNTGELFFGEGSRLTVL.

This chain links TRBV6-5 with TRBJ1-2, with D perhaps matching TRBD1 (6 bases). In germline, CDR1 is MNHEY, CDR2 SVGAGI. The CDR3 totals 13 residues. Trimming removed 6 bases from V and 6 bases from J, with 14 bases in between. In nucleotides, the CDR3 is TGTGCCAGCAGCTTCACGACAGGCGATGGCTACACCTTC. Translated: CASSFTTGDGYTF.

This chain uses TRBV5-8 with TRBJ2-2; TRBD2 is a possible D gene (5 bases). CDR3 length: 13 residues. The V gene lost 4 bases and the J gene lost 7 bases, with 11 bases spanning the gap. Germline lookup yields CDR1 SGHTS and CDR2 YDEGEE. Here the CDR3 DNA reads TGTGCCAGCAGCCCCGAGGGTGTCGGGGAGCTGTTTTTT. As protein: CASSPEGVGELFF.